This T cell receptor beta chain derives from a study of T cells in Graves' hyperthyroidism and ophthalmopathy. Study results and limitations: The majority of expanded thyroid clonotypes above 0.001 also appeared in blood.

Turning to this clonotype: Its antigen is as yet unknown.

TCR beta CDR3 sequences were amplified from RNA transcripts. TCR CDR3 underwent first-round RT-PCR with the HTBI primer set. Each CDR3 protein is one row after TCRdb ran MiXCR on the multiplex PCR reads. The sample has about 560,000 distinct CDR3 sequences; around 42% are singletons. The sequence was obtained from a woman aged 18 to 35 with Graves' hyperthyroidism. Sequencing was performed on peripheral blood or thyroid tissue (not recorded which).

CDR3 sequence reads: CASSLKGPRTGELFF. CDR3 DNA sequence: TGTGCCAGCAGCTTAAAAGGGCCGCGCACCGGGGAGCTGTTTTTT. This chain connects TRBV7-9 to TRBJ2-2; D is undetermined. There are 15 residues in the CDR3. The germline CDR1 and CDR2 sequences are SEHNR and FQNEAQ (reference sequence). V lost 2 bases, J lost 4 bases, and 11 bases lay in between.